This is a list of T cell receptor beta chains from one sample in a study of vaccination and CD4 T cells after COVID-19. MiXCR, run by TCRdb on the PCR reads, gives a single entry per CDR3 protein. The table has about 10,000 distinct CDR3 sequences, 30% seen once; the top ten hold roughly 13%. These TCRs' antigens remain unknown. The sequencing sample was made of CD4+ T cells from blood, cultured in vitro. The receptors were gathered from a human donor in good health. Each CDR3 is given with its conserved first and last residue. The D gene is left open where the match is weak. Size tells how often a clone was seen (once, few, many) or the class of an expanded clone, and some rows leave it out.

V	length	size	J	D	DNA	CDR3
TRBV5-4	14	few	TRBJ1-1	TRBD1	TGTGCCAGCGGCAGGAGGGGGCGAGACACTGAAGCTTTCTTT	CASGRRGRDTEAFF
TRBV20-1	13	-	TRBJ2-7	-	TGCAGTGCGTATGACTATAGGCGCTACGAGCAGTACTTC	CSAYDYRRYEQYF
TRBV6-4	17	-	TRBJ2-7	-	TGTGCCCACGCGACCTTCCGGAAGGGGGTCGGTTTGTACGAGCAGTACTTC	CAHATFRKGVGLYEQYF
TRBV5-6	14	-	TRBJ1-2	-	TGTGCCAGCAGCTTGCGGTTTCGGTTCTATGGCTACACCTTC	CASSLRFRFYGYTF
TRBV6-1	13	few	TRBJ2-1	-	TGTGCCAGCAGTACGGGCTTTAACAATGAGCAGTTCTTC	CASSTGFNNEQFF
TRBV20-1	16	-	TRBJ2-3	-	TGCAGTGCTAGGCCACCTATGGGGGTTAGCACAGATACGCAGTATTTT	CSARPPMGVSTDTQYF
TRBV4-2	16	-	TRBJ1-4	TRBD1	TGTGCCAGCAGCCAGGGCCAGGGGGAGGCTAATGAAAAACTGTTTTTT	CASSQGQGEANEKLFF
TRBV29-1	17	-	TRBJ1-1	-	TGCAGCTTTTCCGGGACGCCGCCTTTACGTGGGGACACTGAAGCTTTCTTT	CSFSGTPPLRGDTEAFF
TRBV25-1	14	-	TRBJ2-7	-	TGTGCCAGCAGTGAATCCGACTTTGTACGAGGGCAGTACTTC	CASSESDFVRGQYF
TRBV27	15	-	TRBJ2-6	-	TGTGCCAGCAGTCCCCGGGCTTCCGGGGCCAACGTCCTGACTTTC	CASSPRASGANVLTF